Listed below are T cell receptor beta chains from one sample, sequenced in a study of blood T cell repertoires in COVID-19. Sequenced by immunoSEQ multiplex PCR; TCRdb stores in-frame clones only, minus some. The sample lists some 150,000 clones; about 86% were seen once. Sequenced input: peripheral blood. The receptors stem from a man between 65 and 85 years old with acute or convalescent COVID-19. Both conserved end residues are trimmed from each CDR3. Each record gives: V gene, J gene, clone size, CDR3 protein. Size is omitted from some rows. Given values are once, few, many or a class for expanded clones.

>TRBV21-1|TRBJ2-1|NA
ASSKSTSSDEQF
>TRBV7-9|TRBJ2-1|NA
ASREGLAGENEQF
>TRBV7-2|TRBJ1-5|NA
ASSLTGLSNQPQH
>TRBV9|TRBJ1-2|NA
ASSPDDRFLRGYT
>TRBV6-6|TRBJ1-5|NA
ASSFTTGNQPQH
>TRBV5-1|TRBJ2-2|many
ASSLGDRSTGELF
>TRBV27|TRBJ2-7|NA
ASRGNGLPYEQY
>TRBV27|TRBJ2-7|NA
ASSPRTGVTYEQY
>TRBV24-1|TRBJ1-2|NA
ATSDSTGTLYGYT
>TRBV7-2|TRBJ2-3|NA
ASSSRQSTDTQY
>TRBV5-4|TRBJ2-2|few
ASSRASGSMIGELF
>TRBV21-1|TRBJ2-7|NA
ASSNPGEQY
>TRBV20-1|TRBJ2-1|NA
SASQRESYNEQF
>TRBV19|TRBJ2-3|NA
ASSPTGSTDTQY
>TRBV11-2|TRBJ2-5|NA
ASNQDRGGLETQY
>TRBV5-6|TRBJ2-2|NA
ASSLSGRRTGELF
>TRBV5-6|TRBJ2-7|once
ASSASGLAGFSYEQY
>TRBV4-1|TRBJ2-2|NA
ASSQTPTTGELF
>TRBV11-3|TRBJ2-1|NA
ASSRGTGEYNEQF
>TRBV4-3|TRBJ2-2|NA
ASSPTSGRVTGELF
>TRBV9|TRBJ2-2|NA
ASSVGGEPTGELF
>TRBV27|TRBJ2-1|NA
ASSLRTSGSDEQF
>TRBV6-2/TRBV6-3|TRBJ2-5|NA
ASSYSVGQETQY
>TRBV19|TRBJ1-1|NA
ASQVRGPQGGTEAF
>TRBV11-2|TRBJ1-6|few
ASSLFSAGYDSPLH
>TRBV19|TRBJ1-5|NA
ASSPGPQPQH
>TRBV14|TRBJ1-1|NA
ASSPLTGPNTEAF
>TRBV28|TRBJ1-2|NA
ASSFPRQGNYGYT
>TRBV30|TRBJ1-3|NA
ACRAGLENTIY
>TRBV6-5|TRBJ1-5|NA
ASSLTGDVQPQH
>TRBV5-4|TRBJ2-6|once
ASSSGGATGANVLT
>TRBV19|TRBJ2-7|NA
ASSGRDTLDEQY
>TRBV28|TRBJ1-2|NA
ASRWGQGAGYGYT
>TRBV6-4|TRBJ2-1|NA
ASSSLAGKTNEQF
>TRBV5-8|TRBJ2-3|NA
ASSFDRGSTDTQY
>TRBV19|TRBJ1-5|NA
ASRHRGKDQPQH
>TRBV2|TRBJ1-2|NA
ASSLDRGSYGYT
>TRBV28|TRBJ2-3|NA
ASRGSGSPDTQY
>TRBV7-3|TRBJ2-5|NA
ASSQGSGRQTQY
>TRBV7-6|TRBJ2-7|once
ASSSAGTLPYEQY
>TRBV5-1|TRBJ2-3|NA
ASTSVPQADTQY
>TRBV5-8|TRBJ2-4|once
ASSFASGSDIQY
>TRBV25-1|TRBJ2-7|NA
ASSSASGSYEQY
>TRBV7-2|TRBJ1-3|NA
ASSSLSGNTIY
>TRBV7-9|TRBJ2-1|NA
ASSFSSSYNEQF
>TRBV4-1|TRBJ1-5|NA
ASSQGHGSNQPQH
>TRBV15|TRBJ2-3|NA
ATSRGAWLAGGADTQY
>TRBV7-9|TRBJ1-4|NA
ASSLGRGPANEKLF
>TRBV29-1|TRBJ1-2|NA
SVETGGYT
>TRBV2|TRBJ2-7|NA
ASSEPRRAANEQY
>TRBV6-6|TRBJ2-7|few
ASSLGQGSEQY